This T cell receptor beta chain appears in the sequencing data of a study of human T cells and chemical hapten exposure. From germline, CDR1 is LNHDA and CDR2 SQIVND (reference sequence). Trimming removed 6 bases from V and 3 bases from J, with 12 bases in between. This CDR3 has 14 residues. Regarding time point: pre-sensitization, week 0. The treatment: therapeutic diphenylcyclopropenone sensitization with weekly scalp DPC. TCRdb reprocessed the RACE reads via MiXCR and lists one record per CDR3 protein. The top ten clones hold approximately 1.6% of a sample with tens of thousands of distinct CDR3 sequences, 6.5% to 8.5% of them seen once. This clonotype occurred many times.

This sample comprised whole blood, obtained in connection with sensitization to the hapten diphenylcyclopropenone (DPC). The TCR comes from a woman aged 25 to 39 with alopecia areata. Some clones in this sample may be carry-over from other donors' samples. The chain carries TRBV19 and TRBJ2-1; D possibly corresponds to TRBD2 (7 bases). Written as DNA, the CDR3 is TGTGCCAGTAGCGGGGGGCACTTCTACAATGAGCAGTTCTTC. Protein: CASSGGHFYNEQFF.